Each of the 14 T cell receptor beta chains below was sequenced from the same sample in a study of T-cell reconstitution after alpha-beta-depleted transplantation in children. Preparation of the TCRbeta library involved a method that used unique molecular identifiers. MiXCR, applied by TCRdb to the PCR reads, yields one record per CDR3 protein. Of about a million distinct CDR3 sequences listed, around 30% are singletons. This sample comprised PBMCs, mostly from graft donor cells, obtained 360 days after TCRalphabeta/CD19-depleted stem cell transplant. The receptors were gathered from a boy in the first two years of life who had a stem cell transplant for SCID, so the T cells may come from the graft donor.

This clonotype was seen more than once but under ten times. CDR3 sequence reads: CASSLGERRNEQFF. The CDR3 DNA reads as TGTGCCAGCAGCCTAGGGGAACGGAGAAACGAGCAGTTCTTC. The chain joins TRBV11-2 to TRBJ2-1; D perhaps matches TRBD1 (5 bases). Germline V gives CDR1 SGHAT, CDR2 FQNNGV. This CDR3 is built from 14 residues. V was clipped by 5 bases and J by 10 bases, with 18 bases between them.

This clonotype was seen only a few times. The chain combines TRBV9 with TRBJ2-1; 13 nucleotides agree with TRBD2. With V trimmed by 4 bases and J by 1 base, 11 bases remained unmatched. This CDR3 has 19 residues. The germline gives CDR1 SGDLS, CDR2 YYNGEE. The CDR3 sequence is CASSFTSGGAGRSYNEQFF. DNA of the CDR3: TGTGCCAGCAGCTTCACTAGCGGGGGGGCCGGGAGGTCCTACAATGAGCAGTTCTTC.

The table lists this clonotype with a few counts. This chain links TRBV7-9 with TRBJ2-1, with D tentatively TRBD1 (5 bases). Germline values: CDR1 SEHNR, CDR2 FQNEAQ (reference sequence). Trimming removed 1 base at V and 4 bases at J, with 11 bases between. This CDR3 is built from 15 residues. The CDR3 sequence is CASSLGQTLYNEQFF. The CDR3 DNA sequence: TGTGCCAGCAGCTTAGGACAGACCTTATACAATGAGCAGTTCTTC.

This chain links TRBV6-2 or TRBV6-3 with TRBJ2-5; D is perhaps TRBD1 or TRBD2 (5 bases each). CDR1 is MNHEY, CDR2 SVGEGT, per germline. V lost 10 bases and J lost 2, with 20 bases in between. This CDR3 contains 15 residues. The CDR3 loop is CAISFFGTAQETQYF. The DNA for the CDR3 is TGTGCCATCTCATTTTTCGGGACGGCACAAGAGACCCAGTACTTC.

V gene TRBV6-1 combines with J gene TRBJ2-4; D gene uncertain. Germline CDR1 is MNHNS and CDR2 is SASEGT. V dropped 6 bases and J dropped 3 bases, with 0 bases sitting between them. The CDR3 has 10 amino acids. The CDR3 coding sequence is TGTGCCAGCAGCAAAAACATTCAGTACTTC. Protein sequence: CASSKNIQYF.

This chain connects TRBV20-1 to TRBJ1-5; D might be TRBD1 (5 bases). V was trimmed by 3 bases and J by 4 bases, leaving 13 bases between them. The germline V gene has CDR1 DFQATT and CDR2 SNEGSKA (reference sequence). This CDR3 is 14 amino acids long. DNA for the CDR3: TGCAGTGCTAGGGAATCAAAGGGGAATCAGCCCCAGCATTTT. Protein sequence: CSARESKGNQPQHF.

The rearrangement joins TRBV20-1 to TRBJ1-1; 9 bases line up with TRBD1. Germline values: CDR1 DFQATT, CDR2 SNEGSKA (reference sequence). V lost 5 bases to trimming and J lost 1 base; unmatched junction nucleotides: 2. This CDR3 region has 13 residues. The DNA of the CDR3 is TGCAGTGCTGGGGACAGGGCGAACACTGAAGCTTTCTTT. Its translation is CSAGDRANTEAFF.

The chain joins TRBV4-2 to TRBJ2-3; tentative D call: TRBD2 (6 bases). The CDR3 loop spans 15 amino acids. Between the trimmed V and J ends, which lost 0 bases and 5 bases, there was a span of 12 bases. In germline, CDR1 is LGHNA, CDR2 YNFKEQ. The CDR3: CASSQDDPAGDTQYF. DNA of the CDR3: TGTGCCAGCAGCCAAGATGACCCAGCGGGAGATACGCAGTATTTT.

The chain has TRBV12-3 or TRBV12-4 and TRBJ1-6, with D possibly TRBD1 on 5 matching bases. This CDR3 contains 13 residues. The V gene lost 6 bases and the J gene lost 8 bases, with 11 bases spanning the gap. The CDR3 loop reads CASSREEDSPLHF. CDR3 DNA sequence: TGTGCCAGCAGCAGGGAAGAGGATTCACCCCTCCACTTT.

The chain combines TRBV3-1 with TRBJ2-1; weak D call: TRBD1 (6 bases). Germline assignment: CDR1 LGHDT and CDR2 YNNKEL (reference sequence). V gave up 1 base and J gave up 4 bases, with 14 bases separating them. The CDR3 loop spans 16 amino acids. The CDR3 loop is CASSQGAGVGYNEQFF. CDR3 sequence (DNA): TGTGCCAGCAGCCAAGGGGCAGGGGTCGGGTACAATGAGCAGTTCTTC.

The CDR3 spells CASASGGAVTYTDTQYF. The DNA of the CDR3 is TGTGCCAGCGCTAGCGGGGGGGCCGTGACCTACACAGATACGCAGTATTTT. The genes are TRBV2 and TRBJ2-3, with 12 bases aligning to TRBD2. The V gene end was trimmed by 8 bases and the J gene end by 2 bases; junction bases not matched to a gene: 11. The CDR3 is 17 residues long. CDR1 is SNHLY, CDR2 FYNNEI, per germline. Together with reference TRBV2 and TRBJ2-3, the CDR3 gives the full variable domain: EPEVTQTPSHQVTQMGQEVILRCVPISNHLYFYWYRQILGQKVEFLVSFYNNEISEKSEIFDDQFSVERPDGSNFTLKIRSTKLEDSAMYFCASASGGAVTYTDTQYFGPGTRLTVL.

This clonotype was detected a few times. The DNA for the CDR3 is TGCGCCAGCAGCCAAGAGGTGGGAATCTCCACAATGAACACTGAAGCTTTCTTT. Translating gives CASSQEVGISTMNTEAFF. The V and J genes are TRBV4-3 and TRBJ1-1; no definite D call. The CDR3 is 18 amino acids. From germline, CDR1 is LGHNA and CDR2 YSLEER. The V and J ends lost 0 bases and 0 bases respectively, with 17 bases between them.

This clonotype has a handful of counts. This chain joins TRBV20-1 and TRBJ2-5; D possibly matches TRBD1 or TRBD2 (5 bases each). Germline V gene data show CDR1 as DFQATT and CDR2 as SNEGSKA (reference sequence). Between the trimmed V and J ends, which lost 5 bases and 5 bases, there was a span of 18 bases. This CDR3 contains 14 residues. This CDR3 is CSAEAGTPAETQYF. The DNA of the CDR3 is TGCAGTGCTGAAGCCGGGACCCCGGCGGAGACCCAGTACTTC.

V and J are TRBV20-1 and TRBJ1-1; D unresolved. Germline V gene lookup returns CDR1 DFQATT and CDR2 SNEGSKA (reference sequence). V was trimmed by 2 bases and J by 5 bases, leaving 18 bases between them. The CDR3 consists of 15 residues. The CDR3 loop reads CSARSGLHYRTEAFF. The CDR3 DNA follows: TGCAGTGCTAGAAGCGGACTCCACTATCGAACTGAAGCTTTCTTT.